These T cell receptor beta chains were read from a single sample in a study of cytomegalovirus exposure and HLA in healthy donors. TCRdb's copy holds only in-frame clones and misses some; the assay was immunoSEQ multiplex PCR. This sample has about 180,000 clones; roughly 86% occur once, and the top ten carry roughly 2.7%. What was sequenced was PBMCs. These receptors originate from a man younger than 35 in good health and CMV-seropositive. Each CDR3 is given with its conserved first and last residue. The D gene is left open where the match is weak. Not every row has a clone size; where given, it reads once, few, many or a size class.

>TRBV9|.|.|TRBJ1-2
CASSAPRAGYTF
TGTGCCAGCAGCGCACCGAGGGCTGGCTACACCTTC
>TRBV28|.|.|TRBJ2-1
CATMGAADEQFF
TGTGCCACCATGGGTGCGGCGGATGAGCAGTTCTTC
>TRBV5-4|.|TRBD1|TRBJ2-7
CASSLVGTDPSEQYF
TGTGCCAGCAGCTTGGTAGGGACAGATCCCTCCGAGCAGTACTTC
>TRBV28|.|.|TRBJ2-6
CASSLQAHSGANVLTF
TGTGCCAGCAGTTTACAGGCCCACTCTGGGGCCAACGTCCTGACTTTC
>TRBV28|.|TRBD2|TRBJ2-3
CASSPGTSRRDTQYF
TGTGCCAGCAGCCCAGGGACTAGCCGGAGAGATACGCAGTATTTT
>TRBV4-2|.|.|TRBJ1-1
CASSQNQGIVAFF
TGTGCCAGCAGCCAAAATCAGGGTATCGTGGCTTTCTTT
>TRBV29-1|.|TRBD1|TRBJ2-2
CSGGTGGNTGELFF
TGCAGCGGAGGGACAGGGGGCAACACCGGGGAGCTGTTTTTT
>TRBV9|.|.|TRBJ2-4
CASSVLPRTKNIQYF
TGTGCCAGCAGCGTCCTTCCTCGTACCAAAAACATTCAGTACTTC
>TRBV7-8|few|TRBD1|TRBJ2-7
CASGRQGSSGIEQYF
TGTGCCAGCGGGAGACAGGGTTCTTCCGGAATCGAGCAGTACTTC
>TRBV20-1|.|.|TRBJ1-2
CSALDGYTF
TGCAGTGCCCTAGATGGCTACACCTTC
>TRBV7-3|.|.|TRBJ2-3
CASSSRNTDTQYF
TGTGCCAGCAGCTCCAGGAATACAGATACGCAGTATTTT
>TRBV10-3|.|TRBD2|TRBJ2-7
CAISSPGLAGGEQYF
TGTGCCATCAGCTCTCCGGGACTAGCGGGAGGCGAGCAGTACTTC
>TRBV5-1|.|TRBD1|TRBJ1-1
CASSWGDRENTEAFF
TGCGCCAGCAGCTGGGGGGACAGGGAGAACACTGAAGCTTTCTTT
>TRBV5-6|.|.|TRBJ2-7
CASSRWGELHEQYF
TGTGCCAGCAGCCGGTGGGGGGAGCTGCACGAGCAGTACTTC
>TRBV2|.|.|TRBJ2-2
CGVLGGPSTGELFF
TGTGGGGTGCTGGGGGGGCCAAGCACCGGGGAGCTGTTTTTT
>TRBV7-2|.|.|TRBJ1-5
CASSLTGRNQPQHF
TGTGCCAGCAGCTTGACAGGTCGCAATCAGCCCCAGCATTTT
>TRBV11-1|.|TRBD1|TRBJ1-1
CASRRRTGPEAFF
TGTGCCAGCAGACGTCGGACAGGGCCTGAAGCTTTCTTT
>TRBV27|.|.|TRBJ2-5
CASTPIGSPKETQYF
TGTGCCAGCACTCCCATCGGGAGCCCTAAAGAGACCCAGTACTTC
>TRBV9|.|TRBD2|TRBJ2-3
CASSGAGVTDTQYF
TGTGCCAGCAGCGGGGCGGGGGTCACAGATACGCAGTATTTT
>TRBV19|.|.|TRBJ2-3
CASTPDGGDFDTQYF
TGTGCCAGTACCCCGGACGGGGGTGATTTCGATACGCAGTATTTT
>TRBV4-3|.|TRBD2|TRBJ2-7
CASSPGLDPMEQYF
TGCGCCAGCAGCCCCGGACTAGACCCTATGGAGCAGTACTTC
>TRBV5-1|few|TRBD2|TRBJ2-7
CASSLELAGAYEQYF
TGCGCCAGCAGCTTGGAACTAGCGGGGGCCTACGAGCAGTACTTC
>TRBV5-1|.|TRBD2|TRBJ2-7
CASSLTSGGDKQYF
TGCGCCAGCAGCTTGACTAGCGGGGGGGACAAGCAGTACTTC
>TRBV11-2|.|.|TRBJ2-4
CASSLGQGGYIQYF
TGTGCCAGCAGCTTGGGGCAGGGGGGATACATTCAGTACTTC
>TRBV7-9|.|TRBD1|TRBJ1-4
CASSLGNRGANEKLFF
TGTGCCAGCAGCTTAGGTAACAGGGGAGCTAATGAAAAACTGTTTTTT
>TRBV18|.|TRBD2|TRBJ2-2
CASSPPGGTGELFF
TGTGCCAGCTCACCGCCGGGAGGGACCGGGGAGCTGTTTTTT
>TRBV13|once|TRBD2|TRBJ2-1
CASSSEAGGPYNEQFF
TGTGCCAGCAGCTCAGAAGCGGGAGGGCCTTACAATGAGCAGTTCTTC
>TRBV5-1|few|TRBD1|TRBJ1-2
CASSTGTGDYGYTF
TGCGCCAGCAGCACTGGGACAGGCGACTATGGCTACACCTTC
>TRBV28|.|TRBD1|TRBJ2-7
CASGQGGPWEQYF
TGTGCCAGTGGACAGGGGGGGCCCTGGGAGCAGTACTTC
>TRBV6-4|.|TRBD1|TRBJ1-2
CASNRPRDSRYGYTF
TGTGCCAGCAACCGACCCCGGGACAGCCGCTATGGCTACACCTTC
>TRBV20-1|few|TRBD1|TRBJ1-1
CSARQGGAFF
TGCAGTGCTCGACAGGGTGGGGCTTTCTTT
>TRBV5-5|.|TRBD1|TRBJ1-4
CASSLRTGTVGKLFF
TGTGCCAGCAGCCTGAGGACAGGGACCGTAGGAAAACTGTTTTTT
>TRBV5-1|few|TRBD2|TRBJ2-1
CASSPTSGTYNEQFF
TGCGCCAGCAGCCCTACTAGCGGGACCTACAATGAGCAGTTCTTC
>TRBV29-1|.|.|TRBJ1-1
CSVEGEQGNKAFF
TGCAGCGTTGAAGGGGAACAGGGTAACAAAGCTTTCTTT
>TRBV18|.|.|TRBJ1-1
CASSPSGTSSTNTEAFF
TGTGCCAGCTCACCCTCAGGCACAAGTTCTACGAACACTGAAGCTTTCTTT
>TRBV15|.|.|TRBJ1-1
CATSSNTGTNTEAFF
TGTGCCACCAGCAGTAATACAGGGACGAACACTGAAGCTTTCTTT
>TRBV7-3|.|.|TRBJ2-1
CASTSDSLGEQFF
TGTGCCAGTACGTCGGATAGCTTGGGTGAGCAGTTCTTC
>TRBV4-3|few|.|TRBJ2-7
CASSQSGYEQYF
TGCGCCAGCAGCCAGAGCGGCTACGAGCAGTACTTC
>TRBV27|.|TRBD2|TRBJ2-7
CASSPLAGPYEQYF
TGTGCCAGCAGTCCTCTAGCGGGACCTTACGAGCAGTACTTC
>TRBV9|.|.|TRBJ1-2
CASSETHYGYTF
TGTGCCAGCAGCGAAACTCACTATGGCTACACCTTC
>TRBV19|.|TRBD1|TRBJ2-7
CASSIGQGIGEQYF
TGTGCCAGTAGTATAGGACAGGGGATCGGCGAGCAGTACTTC
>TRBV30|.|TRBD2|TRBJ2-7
CAWTGLAGKYEQYF
TGTGCCTGGACCGGGCTAGCGGGGAAGTACGAGCAGTACTTC
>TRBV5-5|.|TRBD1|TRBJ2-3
CASSSTGEDTQYF
TGTGCCAGCAGCTCTACAGGGGAAGATACGCAGTATTTT
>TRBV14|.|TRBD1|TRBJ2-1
CASSQRQGPSYNEQFF
TGTGCCAGCAGCCAAAGACAGGGGCCGTCTTACAATGAGCAGTTCTTC
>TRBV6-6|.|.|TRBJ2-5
CASSYGQGTQETQYF
TGTGCCAGCAGTTACGGCCAGGGGACCCAAGAGACCCAGTACTTC
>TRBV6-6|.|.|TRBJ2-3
CASSSATVTDTQYF
TGTGCCAGCAGTTCCGCGACAGTAACAGATACGCAGTATTTT
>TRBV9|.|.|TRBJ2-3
CASSPRPLSTDTQYF
TGTGCCAGCAGCCCCCGTCCCCTGAGCACAGATACGCAGTATTTT
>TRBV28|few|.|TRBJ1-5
CASSPGGGPQHF
TGTGCCAGCAGTCCGGGCGGGGGCCCCCAGCATTTT
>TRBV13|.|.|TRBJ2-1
CASSLVQRPYEQFF
TGTGCCAGCAGCTTAGTTCAGCGACCGTATGAGCAGTTCTTC
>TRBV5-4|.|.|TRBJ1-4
CASSSAGASREKLFF
TGTGCCAGCAGCTCGGCGGGGGCAAGTAGGGAAAAACTGTTTTTT
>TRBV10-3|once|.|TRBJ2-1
CAISDRTLEYNEQFF
TGTGCCATCAGTGATCGGACATTGGAATACAATGAGCAGTTCTTC